The next 32 T cell receptor beta chains were all read from a single sample in a study of cytomegalovirus exposure and HLA in healthy donors. The PCR used 60 Vbeta and 13 Jbeta primers. Assay: immunoSEQ multiplex PCR; the TCRdb copy retains only in-frame clones and omits some. The table has about 160,000 clones, roughly 71% seen once; the top ten hold 2.5% to 3%. The specimen sequenced was PBMCs. The source is a woman between 50 and 59 years old in good health and CMV-seropositive.

V gene TRBV5-1 combines with J gene TRBJ2-7, with D maybe TRBD1 (5 bases). CDR1 SGHRS and CDR2 YFSETQ come from the germline V gene. Between the trimmed V and J ends, which lost 0 bases and 5 bases, there was a span of 6 bases. CDR3 size: 12 residues. CDR3: CASSLVGDEQYF. CDR3 DNA: TGCGCCAGCAGCTTGGTAGGGGACGAGCAGTACTTC.

The CDR3 spells CASSNEAPAQYF. The CDR3 region has the DNA TGTGCCAGCAGCAATGAGGCGCCAGCGCAGTATTTT. J is TRBJ2-3 and V is TRBV7-9; D is ambiguous. Trimming left V 5 bases short and J 10 bases short, with 13 bases between. CDR3 length: 12 amino acids. Germline CDR1 and CDR2: SEHNR and FQNEAQ (reference sequence).

The chain recombines TRBV12-2 with TRBJ1-2; TRBD1, the table's D call, was not compared with the DNA. TRBV12-2 is termed a pseudogene. The CDR3 runs to 18 residues. CDR3 sequence: CASRLAPGRGPHNYGYTF. The CDR3 nucleotides read TGTGCAAGTCGCTTAGCGCCGGGTAGGGGCCCCCATAACTATGGCTACACCTTC.

The chain employs TRBV2 and TRBJ1-2; 8 bases line up with TRBD1. V trimming: 8 bases; J trimming: 4 bases; junction bases outside the gene matches: 3. CDR3 size: 12 residues. Per the germline V gene, CDR1 is SNHLY and CDR2 is FYNNEI. In DNA, the CDR3 is TGTGCCAGCGAAACAGGGGGCTATGGCTACACCTTC. This codes for CASETGGYGYTF.

This chain joins TRBV4-1 and TRBJ2-5; the D is unclear. V was clipped by 3 bases and J by 4 bases, with 21 bases between them. The CDR3 sequence is 17 residues long. The germline V gene has CDR1 MGHRA and CDR2 YSYEKL. The CDR3 DNA reads TGCGCCAGCAGCCATCCGACGACTCGGCCCCGTGGAGAGACCCAGTACTTC. It yields the protein CASSHPTTRPRGETQYF.

The rearrangement joins TRBV18 to TRBJ1-2; 11 positions agree with TRBD1. This CDR3 is 15 amino acids long. Germline lookup yields CDR1 KGHSH and CDR2 LQKENI. The ends lost 3 bases at V and 4 bases at J; junction bases unmatched: 4. CDR3 coding DNA: TGTGCCAGCTCACCCGGGACAGGGGGGTTCTATGGCTACACCTTC. Protein sequence: CASSPGTGGFYGYTF.

The chain links TRBV6-1 to TRBJ1-4; D is perhaps TRBD1 (5 bases). CDR3 size: 15 residues. The germline V and J ends were trimmed by 3 bases and 5 bases, with 13 bases remaining between them. Germline-derived CDR1 and CDR2 are MNHNS and SASEGT. The CDR3 sequence is CASSDVTAMNEKLFF. In DNA, the CDR3 is TGTGCCAGCAGTGATGTGACAGCAATGAATGAAAAACTGTTTTTT.

V usage is TRBV11-3 and J usage is TRBJ1-1, with D uncertain. Germline CDR1 and CDR2: SGHNT and YENEEA. This CDR3 region has 14 residues. Deletions cut 5 bases from V and 0 bases from J, with 10 bases between. The CDR3 spells CASSRAGMNTEAFF. The CDR3 DNA is TGTGCCAGCAGCAGAGCAGGCATGAACACTGAAGCTTTCTTT.

The DNA for the CDR3 is TGTGCCAGCAGCCCAGCGGGGGGCGCGGATGGCTACACCTTC. It codes for CASSPAGGADGYTF. The chain couples TRBV7-8 to TRBJ1-2, with D perhaps TRBD1 (6 bases). The CDR3 has 14 amino acids. Germline lookup yields CDR1 SGHVS and CDR2 FQNEAQ. V gave up 5 bases and J gave up 6 bases, with 16 bases separating them.

The chain has TRBV5-1 and TRBJ2-7; 9 positions match TRBD1. J gave up 2 bases and V 3 bases, and 15 bases lay outside the gene matches. Per germline, CDR1 SGHRS and CDR2 YFSETQ. The CDR3 sequence is 18 residues long. The CDR3 sequence is CASSSGAGPGQGTYEQYF. The CDR3 DNA is TGCGCCAGCAGCTCCGGGGCGGGACCGGGACAGGGAACCTACGAGCAGTACTTC.

This clone was detected only a few times. CDR3 nucleotides: TGCGCCAGCAGCTTGCGAGGGTACGATGGCTACACCTTC. Amino acids: CASSLRGYDGYTF. This chain joins TRBV5-1 and TRBJ1-2; D gene uncertain. V was cut by 1 base and J by 6 bases, with 10 bases left in between. The germline gives CDR1 SGHRS, CDR2 YFSETQ. CDR3 length equals 13 residues. The variable domain in full, completed from reference TRBV5-1 and TRBJ1-2, reads KAGVTQTPRYLIKTRGQQVTLSCSPISGHRSVSWYQQTPGQGLQFLFEYFSETQRNKGNFPGRFSGRQFSNSRSEMNVSTLELGDSALYLCASSLRGYDGYTFGSGTRLTVV.

The gene calls are TRBV5-6 and TRBJ1-2; D may be TRBD1 (5 bases). V was pared by 4 bases and J by 8 bases, with 15 bases between. CDR1 and CDR2 from the germline V gene are SGHDT and YYEEEE. This CDR3 has 13 residues. The CDR3 nucleotides read TGTGCCAGCAGCCCCGGAGGGGAATGGGGCTACACCTTC. Protein sequence: CASSPGGEWGYTF.

This chain links TRBV10-2 with TRBJ1-1; 7 bases agree with TRBD1. Trimming took 6 bases from V and 4 from J; bases not matched to a gene: 5. CDR3 length equals 13 residues. The germline V gene encodes CDR1 WSHSY and CDR2 SAAADI. The CDR3 sequence is CASRQGRVTEAFF. For the CDR3, the DNA is TGCGCCAGCAGACAGGGGCGGGTCACTGAAGCTTTCTTT.

The chain combines TRBV19 with TRBJ2-2; D is possibly TRBD1 (6 bases). This CDR3 has 12 amino acids. Between the trimmed V and J ends, which lost 9 bases and 1 base, there was a span of 6 bases. Germline loops: CDR1 LNHDA, CDR2 SQIVND (reference sequence). CDR3 loop: CASRGNTGELFF. The CDR3 bases are TGTGCCAGCAGGGGGAACACCGGGGAGCTGTTTTTT.

The chain uses TRBV6-5 and TRBJ1-2; a weak D match, TRBD1 (6 bases). CDR1 is MNHEY, CDR2 SVGAGI, per germline. The CDR3 consists of 13 residues. The V end was cut by 8 bases, the J end by 7 bases, with 17 bases between. The CDR3, as DNA: TGTGCCAGCCGAGCCAACAGGGATGGTGGCTACACCTTC. Translating gives CASRANRDGGYTF.

The V gene is TRBV5-1, the J gene TRBJ2-5; 8 nucleotides align to TRBD2. Germline V gene sequence: CDR1 SGHRS, CDR2 YFSETQ. With V trimmed by 0 bases and J by 9 bases, 13 bases remained unmatched. The CDR3 runs to 16 residues. CDR3 sequence (DNA): TGCGCCAGCAGCTTGGAGGGCGGGGGGCCTCGAGGGGCCCAGTACTTC. Protein sequence: CASSLEGGGPRGAQYF.

This clone was observed many times. CDR3 region: CASSEALAGTNTEAFF. In nucleotides, the CDR3 is TGTGCCAGCAGTGAAGCGCTGGCAGGAACGAACACTGAAGCTTTCTTT. The rearrangement joins TRBV2 to TRBJ1-1; D gene uncertain. The CDR3 spans 16 residues. CDR1 SNHLY and CDR2 FYNNEI come from the germline V gene. Trimming took 0 bases from V and 1 from J, leaving 12 bases between them.

This clone showed up just a few times. V is TRBV29-1 and J is TRBJ2-7; D perhaps matches TRBD2 (5 bases). The CDR3 is made up of 14 amino acids. The germline V and J ends were trimmed by 6 bases and 2 bases, with 17 bases remaining between them. Looked up from germline, CDR1 is SQVTM and CDR2 is ANQGSEA. This CDR3 is CSVADQRTPYEQYF. CDR3 nucleotides: TGCAGCGTCGCGGACCAGCGGACTCCCTACGAGCAGTACTTC.

This clone has just a few counts. The chain employs TRBV6-6 and TRBJ1-1; 9 nucleotides line up with TRBD1. V was pared by 6 bases and J by 6 bases, with 8 bases of the junction left unmatched. The CDR3 covers 14 residues. CDR1 is MNHNY and CDR2 is SVGAGI in the germline V gene (reference sequence). In DNA form, the CDR3 reads TGTGCCAGCAGACCCGGGACAGGGACACCTGAAGCTTTCTTT. This translates into CASRPGTGTPEAFF.

There are a few counts of this clone. The chain employs TRBV18 and TRBJ1-2; D call uncertain. Germline loops: CDR1 KGHSH, CDR2 LQKENI. Between the trimmed V and J ends, which lost 3 bases and 4 bases, there was a span of 9 bases. This CDR3 contains 13 residues. The CDR3 DNA reads TGTGCCAGCTCACCGGAAGAGGTCTATGGCTACACCTTC. Encoded protein: CASSPEEVYGYTF.

V is TRBV5-1 and J is TRBJ2-7; no reliable D call. V lost 0 bases and J lost 2, with 12 bases in between. This CDR3 comprises 15 residues. Per the germline V gene, CDR1 is SGHRS and CDR2 is YFSETQ. CDR3 nucleotides: TGCGCCAGCAGCTTGGAGGCAGGCGCTACCTACGAGCAGTACTTC. It specifies CASSLEAGATYEQYF.

This clone was recorded a few times. The chain recombines TRBV18 with TRBJ2-1; D is perhaps TRBD1 (5 bases). The V gene lost 2 bases and the J gene lost 0 bases, with 8 bases spanning the gap. There are 15 residues in the CDR3. Germline CDR1 reads KGHSH; CDR2 reads LQKENI. CDR3 residues: CASSPGQGSYNEQFF. The CDR3 nucleotides are TGTGCCAGCTCACCAGGCCAGGGCTCCTACAATGAGCAGTTCTTC.

The gene calls are TRBV5-1 and TRBJ1-1, with D possibly matching TRBD1 (5 bases). The CDR3 is 14 amino acids. V was clipped by 6 bases and J by 1 base, with 13 bases between them. Germline V CDR1 and CDR2: SGHRS, YFSETQ. CDR3 in amino acids: CASTTGRGNTEAFF. CDR3 bases: TGCGCCAGCACTACGGGGAGGGGGAACACTGAAGCTTTCTTT. Full variable domain (remainder filled in from reference TRBV5-1 and TRBJ1-1): KAGVTQTPRYLIKTRGQQVTLSCSPISGHRSVSWYQQTPGQGLQFLFEYFSETQRNKGNFPGRFSGRQFSNSRSEMNVSTLELGDSALYLCASTTGRGNTEAFFGQGTRLTVV.

V usage is TRBV4-1 and J usage is TRBJ2-3; 16 bases are shared with TRBD2. V gave up 4 bases and J gave up 1 base; unmatched junction bases: 8. CDR3 length: 19 amino acids. CDR1 is MGHRA and CDR2 is YSYEKL in the germline V gene. DNA of the CDR3: TGCGCCAGCAGCCGTGAGGGACTAGCGGGGGGGCCAGGCACAGATACGCAGTATTTT. This translates into CASSREGLAGGPGTDTQYF.

The chain uses TRBV5-6 and TRBJ1-1; D is ambiguous. This CDR3 comprises 13 residues. The germline V and J ends were trimmed by 4 bases and 1 base, with 8 bases remaining between them. Germline V CDR1 and CDR2: SGHDT, YYEEEE. CDR3 nucleotide sequence: TGTGCCAGCAGCCTAACTTGGAACACTGAAGCTTTCTTT. It specifies CASSLTWNTEAFF.

V gene TRBV2 combines with J gene TRBJ1-4; TRBD1 matches at 9 bases. The germline gives CDR1 SNHLY, CDR2 FYNNEI. Trimming at V came to 5 bases and at J to 7 bases, leaving 2 bases not matched to a gene. The CDR3 contains 13 residues. The CDR3 DNA reads as TGTGCCAGCAGTCGGGACAGGGTTGAAAAACTGTTTTTT. Protein product: CASSRDRVEKLFF.

A few counts support this clone. This chain uses TRBV5-6 with TRBJ2-3; 9 bases are shared with TRBD2. J lost 9 bases, V lost 7 bases, and 12 bases had no gene match. The germline V gene has CDR1 SGHDT and CDR2 YYEEEE. This CDR3 has 14 amino acids. CDR3 in amino acids: CASGAGLAGVTQYF. CDR3 nucleotide sequence: TGTGCCAGCGGTGCGGGACTAGCTGGCGTGACGCAGTATTTT.

This rearrangement joins TRBV9 to TRBJ2-2, with D possibly TRBD2 on 5 matching bases. Germline lookup yields CDR1 SGDLS and CDR2 YYNGEE. Between the trimmed V and J ends, which lost 0 bases and 4 bases, there was a span of 10 bases. The CDR3 has 15 amino acids. The CDR3 reads CASSVASRGTGELFF. The CDR3 nucleotides read TGTGCCAGCAGCGTAGCTTCTCGGGGCACCGGGGAGCTGTTTTTT.

The V call is TRBV5-1, the J call TRBJ1-5, with D tentatively TRBD1 (5 bases). The germline V gene encodes CDR1 SGHRS and CDR2 YFSETQ. V lost 4 bases and J 0 bases, leaving 11 bases between the germline ends. The CDR3 is 15 residues long. The CDR3: CASSLRGDSNQPQHF. CDR3 nucleotide sequence: TGCGCCAGCAGCCTAAGGGGTGATAGCAATCAGCCCCAGCATTTT.

This chain links TRBV28 with TRBJ2-7, with a possible D match to TRBD1 (6 bases). The CDR3 has 13 residues. From germline, CDR1 is MDHEN and CDR2 SYDVKM. Trimming took off 6 bases at V and 6 bases at J, with 15 bases between the two ends. DNA of the CDR3: TGTGCCAGCAGGATAACACAGGGTCGCGAGCAGTACTTC. Protein: CASRITQGREQYF.

The CDR3 sequence: CASSREDEQYF. CDR3 nucleotide sequence: TGTGCCAGCAGCAGGGAAGACGAGCAGTACTTC. The rearrangement links TRBV6-1 to TRBJ2-7; D is perhaps TRBD1 (5 bases). There are 11 residues in the CDR3. Looked up from germline, CDR1 is MNHNS and CDR2 is SASEGT. V dropped 6 bases and J dropped 5 bases, with 8 bases sitting between them.

This clone was seen more than once but under ten times. The rearrangement links TRBV11-2 to TRBJ2-5; 7 nucleotides line up with TRBD1. The CDR3 contains 14 residues. The germline V gene encodes CDR1 SGHAT and CDR2 FQNNGV. Trimming at V came to 5 bases and at J to 1 base, leaving 4 bases not matched to a gene. The CDR3 region has the DNA TGTGCCAGCAGCATGGGACAGATCCAAGAGACCCAGTACTTC. This encodes CASSMGQIQETQYF.